The 23 T cell receptor beta chains below come from one sample, sequenced in a study of cytomegalovirus exposure and HLA in healthy donors. Vbeta (60) and Jbeta (13) primers were used in the PCR. Only in-frame clones appear in the TCRdb table, and some are missing; sequencing was by immunoSEQ multiplex PCR. The profile covers 100,000 to 130,000 clones, with 81% appearing a single time and around 2.1% taken by the ten largest. Sequenced material: PBMCs. All receptors come from a man younger than 40 in good health and CMV-seronegative.

The chain joins TRBV9 to TRBJ1-1; D call uncertain. The V gene lost 7 bases and the J gene lost 1 base, with 14 bases spanning the gap. Looked up from germline, CDR1 is SGDLS and CDR2 is YYNGEE. The CDR3 runs to 14 residues. CDR3 region: CASGRGEGNTEAFF. The DNA of the CDR3 is TGTGCCAGCGGCCGAGGCGAGGGGAACACTGAAGCTTTCTTT.

This clone appeared a few times. The V and J genes are TRBV5-1 and TRBJ2-5; tentatively, D is TRBD2 (6 bases). Trimming took off 0 bases at V and 5 bases at J, with 11 bases between the two ends. This CDR3 is 14 amino acids long. CDR1 is SGHRS and CDR2 is YFSETQ in the germline V gene. In DNA, the CDR3 is TGCGCCAGCAGCTTGGTTGCGGGATTGGAGACCCAGTACTTC. It codes for CASSLVAGLETQYF. The full variable domain, in which reference TRBV5-1 and TRBJ2-5 provide the parts outside the CDR3, is KAGVTQTPRYLIKTRGQQVTLSCSPISGHRSVSWYQQTPGQGLQFLFEYFSETQRNKGNFPGRFSGRQFSNSRSEMNVSTLELGDSALYLCASSLVAGLETQYFGPGTRLLVL.

The V call is TRBV6-5, the J call TRBJ1-2; 7 bases agree with TRBD1. Germline lookup yields CDR1 MNHEY and CDR2 SVGAGI. The CDR3 consists of 13 residues. The V and J ends lost 6 bases and 6 bases, in that order; junction bases with no gene match: 7. CDR3 nucleotide sequence: TGTGCCAGCAGGAATACAGGGGTGGATGGCTACACCTTC. Protein sequence: CASRNTGVDGYTF.

This clone came up a few times. The chain employs TRBV5-1 and TRBJ2-1; maybe TRBD1 (5 bases). Trimming removed 5 bases at V and 4 bases at J, with 13 bases between. CDR1 and CDR2 (germline): SGHRS, YFSETQ. The CDR3 has 14 residues. CDR3 sequence: CASRSDSPYNEQFF. CDR3 nucleotides: TGCGCCAGCAGATCCGACAGCCCTTACAATGAGCAGTTCTTC.

There are a few counts of this clone. The rearrangement joins TRBV18 to TRBJ1-5; TRBD1 agrees at 9 bases. The CDR3 sequence is 16 residues long. Trimming at V came to 3 bases and at J to 4 bases, leaving 7 bases not matched to a gene. Germline values: CDR1 KGHSH, CDR2 LQKENI. CDR3 sequence: CASSPTMGQGNQPQHF. CDR3 DNA: TGTGCCAGCTCACCTACTATGGGACAGGGTAATCAGCCCCAGCATTTT.

This clone was found many times. The chain employs TRBV30 and TRBJ2-3, with 7 bases identical to TRBD2. This CDR3 has 16 residues. J gave up 1 base and V 0 bases, and 7 bases lay outside the gene matches. CDR1 and CDR2 (germline): GTSNPN, SVGIG (reference sequence). Here the CDR3 DNA reads TGTGCCTGGAGTGTACACGCGGGAGCGGGCACAGATACGCAGTATTTT. Its protein product is CAWSVHAGAGTDTQYF. The variable domain in full, completed from reference TRBV30 and TRBJ2-3, reads SQTIHQWPATLVQPVGSPLSLECTVEGTSNPNLYWYRQAAGRGLQLLFYSVGIGQISSEVPQNLSASRPQDRQFILSSKKLLLSDSGFYLCAWSVHAGAGTDTQYFGPGTRLTVL.

The chain is built from TRBV19 and TRBJ2-5; perhaps TRBD1 as D (8 bases). Germline V gene sequence: CDR1 LNHDA, CDR2 SQIVND (reference sequence). Trimming removed 7 bases at V and 5 bases at J, with 14 bases between. The CDR3 is 13 residues long. The CDR3 bases are TGTGCCAGTACCGGACAGGGAGGGGAGACCCAGTACTTC. It specifies CASTGQGGETQYF.

This chain joins TRBV14 and TRBJ1-1, with D tentatively TRBD1 (5 bases). The V gene lost 3 bases and the J gene lost 11 bases, with 19 bases spanning the gap. The CDR3 is 14 amino acids. The germline gives CDR1 SGHDN, CDR2 FVKESK. The chain's CDR3 is CASSHLGGVADAFF. DNA of the CDR3: TGTGCCAGCAGCCACCTTGGGGGGGTGGCGGACGCTTTCTTT.

The chain links TRBV19 to TRBJ1-2, with 8 nucleotides matching TRBD1. From germline, CDR1 is LNHDA and CDR2 SQIVND (reference sequence). The CDR3 consists of 12 residues. J gave up 8 bases and V 4 bases, and 3 bases lay outside the gene matches. The CDR3 bases are TGTGCCAGTAGTACAGGGGGCCGAGGCTACACCTTC. As protein: CASSTGGRGYTF.

A few counts support this clone. The chain employs TRBV7-8 and TRBJ1-1, with TRBD1 identical over 10 bases. The CDR3 runs 14 residues. Germline CDR1 SGHVS, CDR2 FQNEAQ. V was pared by 5 bases and J by 7 bases, with 7 bases of the junction left unmatched. Here the CDR3 DNA reads TGTGCCAGCAGCCTGGACAGGGGGTTTATTGAAGCTTTCTTT. This gives the protein CASSLDRGFIEAFF.

The chain couples TRBV18 to TRBJ2-3; perhaps TRBD1 as D (5 bases). The germline V gene encodes CDR1 KGHSH and CDR2 LQKENI. The CDR3 sequence is 15 residues long. With 3 bases removed from V and 5 bases from J, the gap between germline ends came to 15 bases. The CDR3 is CASSPTGLQGDTQYF. The CDR3 DNA reads as TGTGCCAGCTCACCCACAGGTCTCCAGGGAGATACGCAGTATTTT.

V gene TRBV7-6 combines with J gene TRBJ2-1, with 9 positions matching TRBD2. Germline V gene sequence: CDR1 SGHVS, CDR2 FNYEAQ. The trim removed 3 bases at V and 4 bases at J, leaving 1 base unmatched. The CDR3 sequence is 14 residues long. The CDR3 DNA reads TGTGCCAGCAGCTTTAGCGGGGGTTACAATGAGCAGTTCTTC. It codes for CASSFSGGYNEQFF.

The chain carries TRBV13 and TRBJ2-7; D might be TRBD1 (5 bases). Germline V gene lookup returns CDR1 PRHDT and CDR2 FYEKMQ (reference sequence). Trimming stripped 7 bases from V and 0 bases from J, with 13 bases between. This CDR3 comprises 14 residues. CDR3 residues: CASTTGSNSYEQYF. For the CDR3, the DNA is TGTGCCAGCACTACAGGTAGCAACTCCTACGAGCAGTACTTC. Based on the CDR3 plus reference TRBV13 and TRBJ2-7, the full variable domain is AAGVIQSPRHLIKEKRETATLKCYPIPRHDTVYWYQQGPGQDPQFLISFYEKMQSDKGSIPDRFSAQQFSDYHSELNMSSLELGDSALYFCASTTGSNSYEQYFGPGTRLTVT.

V usage is TRBV5-1 and J usage is TRBJ2-1; the D is unclear. The CDR3 length is 14 residues. The V gene lost 4 bases and the J gene lost 0 bases, with 8 bases spanning the gap. Per the germline V gene, CDR1 is SGHRS and CDR2 is YFSETQ. The CDR3 nucleotides read TGCGCCAGCAGCCCAGGAAACTCCTACAATGAGCAGTTCTTC. This encodes CASSPGNSYNEQFF.

In its sample, this clone was seen a few times. The V gene is TRBV5-1, the J gene TRBJ2-7; TRBD1 matches at 7 bases. Trimming at V came to 0 bases and at J to 3 bases, leaving 3 bases not matched to a gene. CDR3 size: 14 residues. CDR1 is SGHRS, CDR2 YFSETQ, per germline. CDR3 protein: CASSLGDRVYEQYF. CDR3 nucleotide sequence: TGCGCCAGCAGCTTGGGAGACAGGGTCTACGAGCAGTACTTC.

The rearrangement links TRBV5-6 to TRBJ2-6; a possible D gene is TRBD2 (5 bases). The CDR3 contains 15 residues. V was pared by 4 bases and J by 1 base, with 9 bases between. Germline CDR1 is SGHDT and CDR2 is YYEEEE. The CDR3 DNA follows: TGTGCCAGCAGCCCCTCGGGGTCTGGGGCCAACGTCCTGACTTTC. This sequence encodes CASSPSGSGANVLTF.

The chain uses TRBV2 and TRBJ1-5, with 8 bases aligning to TRBD1. Looked up from germline, CDR1 is SNHLY and CDR2 is FYNNEI. The CDR3 contains 17 residues. Losses at the gene ends were 5 bases for V and 2 bases for J; bases not matched to a gene: 11. The CDR3 DNA sequence: TGTGCCAGCAGTTCCCCCTCGGGCAGGGGGCGCAATCAGCCCCAGCATTTT. It yields the protein CASSSPSGRGRNQPQHF. Supplemented by reference TRBV2 and TRBJ1-5, the full variable domain reads EPEVTQTPSHQVTQMGQEVILRCVPISNHLYFYWYRQILGQKVEFLVSFYNNEISEKSEIFDDQFSVERPDGSNFTLKIRSTKLEDSAMYFCASSSPSGRGRNQPQHFGDGTRLSIL.

J is TRBJ1-2 and V is TRBV29-1; 8 bases line up with TRBD1. CDR3 length equals 13 residues. Germline V CDR1 and CDR2: SQVTM, ANQGSEA. With 3 bases clipped from V and 3 bases from J, the junction kept 3 bases outside the gene matches. The CDR3 reads CSVDQGADYGYTF. The CDR3, as DNA: TGCAGCGTTGACCAGGGGGCCGACTATGGCTACACCTTC.

The chain joins TRBV9 to TRBJ1-4; D is undetermined. The CDR3 extends over 14 amino acids. Germline CDR1 and CDR2: SGDLS and YYNGEE. V shed 2 bases and J shed 2 bases, with 7 bases lying between them. DNA for the CDR3: TGTGCCAGCAGCGTCACAGCTACTAATGAAAAACTGTTTTTT. It translates to CASSVTATNEKLFF.

The J gene is TRBJ1-2, the V gene TRBV9; D is possibly TRBD1 (5 bases). V lost 3 bases and J lost 8, with 8 bases in between. Germline V gives CDR1 SGDLS, CDR2 YYNGEE. The length of the CDR3 is 11 residues. The CDR3, as DNA: TGTGCCAGCAGCGGGGGGGGAGGCTACACCTTC. Its protein is CASSGGGGYTF.

The chain couples TRBV29-1 to TRBJ1-2; perhaps TRBD1 as D (5 bases). V lost 0 bases, J lost 2 bases, and 10 bases lay in between. There are 14 residues in the CDR3. Germline V gene lookup returns CDR1 SQVTM and CDR2 ANQGSEA. The CDR3 here is CSVEDRSGNYGYTF. The CDR3 DNA reads TGCAGCGTTGAAGATCGGTCAGGGAACTATGGCTACACCTTC.

The chain recombines TRBV30 with TRBJ2-2, with a possible D match to TRBD1 (6 bases). V shed 4 bases and J shed 5 bases, with 14 bases lying between them. The V gene's germline CDR1 is GTSNPN and CDR2 SVGIG (reference sequence). CDR3 size: 14 residues. This CDR3 reads CAWTTGWSTGELFF. The CDR3 coding sequence is TGTGCCTGGACCACAGGGTGGTCGACCGGGGAGCTGTTTTTT.

The chain couples TRBV29-1 to TRBJ1-1; 9 bases agree with TRBD1. The trim removed 7 bases at V and 3 bases at J, leaving 3 bases unmatched. Germline V CDR1 and CDR2: SQVTM, ANQGSEA. This CDR3 region has 12 residues. The CDR3 coding sequence is TGCAGCGGGGACAGGGTGGACACTGAAGCTTTCTTT. This sequence encodes CSGDRVDTEAFF.